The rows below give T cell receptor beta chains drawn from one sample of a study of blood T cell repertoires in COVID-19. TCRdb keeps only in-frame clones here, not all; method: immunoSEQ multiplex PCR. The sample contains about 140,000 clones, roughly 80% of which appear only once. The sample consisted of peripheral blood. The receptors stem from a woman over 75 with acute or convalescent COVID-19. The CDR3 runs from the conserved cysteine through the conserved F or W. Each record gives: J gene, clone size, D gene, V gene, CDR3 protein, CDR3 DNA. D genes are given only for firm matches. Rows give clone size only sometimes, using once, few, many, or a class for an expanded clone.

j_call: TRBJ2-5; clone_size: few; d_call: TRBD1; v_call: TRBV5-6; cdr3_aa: CASRYAGTGWETQYF; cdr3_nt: TGTGCCAGCAGATACGCCGGGACAGGGTGGGAGACCCAGTACTTC
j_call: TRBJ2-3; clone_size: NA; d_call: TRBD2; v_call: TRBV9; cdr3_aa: CASSQTSGSTDTQYF; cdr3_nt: TGTGCCAGCAGCCAGACTAGCGGGTCCACAGATACGCAGTATTTT
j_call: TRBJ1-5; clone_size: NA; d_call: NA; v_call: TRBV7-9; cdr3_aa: CASSGRVSGQPQHF; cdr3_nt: TGTGCCAGCAGCGGCAGGGTTTCCGGGCAGCCCCAGCATTTT
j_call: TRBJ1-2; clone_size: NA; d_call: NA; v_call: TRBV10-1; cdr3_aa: CASSESSGYGYTF; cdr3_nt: TGCGCCAGCAGTGAGTCTTCGGGCTATGGCTACACCTTC
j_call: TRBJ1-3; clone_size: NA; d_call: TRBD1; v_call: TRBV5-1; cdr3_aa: CASSLNDRAGNTIYF; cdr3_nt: TGCGCCAGCAGCTTGAACGACAGGGCTGGAAACACCATATATTTT
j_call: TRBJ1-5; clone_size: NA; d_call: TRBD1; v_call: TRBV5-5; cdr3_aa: CASSYRGGQPQHF; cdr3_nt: TGTGCCAGCAGCTACAGGGGGGGTCAGCCCCAGCATTTT
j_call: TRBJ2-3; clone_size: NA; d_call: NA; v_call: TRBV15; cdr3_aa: CATSQLGAAQYF; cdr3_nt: TGTGCCACCAGTCAATTGGGGGCGGCGCAGTATTTT
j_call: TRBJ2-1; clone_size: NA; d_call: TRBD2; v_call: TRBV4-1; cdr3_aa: CASSQSSRLAGLDEQFF; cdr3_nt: TGCGCCAGCAGCCAAAGTTCGAGACTAGCGGGGTTGGATGAGCAGTTCTTC
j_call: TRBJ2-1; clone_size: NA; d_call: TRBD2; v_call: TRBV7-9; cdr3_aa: CASSLTSGRYNEQFF; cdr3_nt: TGTGCCAGCAGCTTAACTAGCGGGAGATACAATGAGCAGTTCTTC
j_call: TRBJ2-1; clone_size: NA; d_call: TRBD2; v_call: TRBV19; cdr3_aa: CASSTPTSGRGEQFF; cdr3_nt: TGTGCCAGTAGTACCCCCACTAGCGGGAGAGGTGAGCAGTTCTTC
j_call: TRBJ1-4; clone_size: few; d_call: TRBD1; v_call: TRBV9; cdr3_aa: CASSAYRGTNEKLFF; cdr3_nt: TGTGCCAGCAGCGCCTACAGGGGGACTAATGAAAAACTGTTTTTT
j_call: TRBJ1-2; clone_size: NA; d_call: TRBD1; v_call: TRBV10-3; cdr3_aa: CAISADRAVNGYTF; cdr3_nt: TGTGCCATCAGCGCGGACAGGGCGGTAAATGGCTACACCTTC
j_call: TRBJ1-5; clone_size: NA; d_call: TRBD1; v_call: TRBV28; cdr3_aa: CASSNRGRHQPQHF; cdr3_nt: TGTGCCAGCAGTAACAGGGGGCGCCATCAGCCCCAGCATTTT
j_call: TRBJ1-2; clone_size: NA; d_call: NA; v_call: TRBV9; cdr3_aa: CASSVGPGTLYGYTF; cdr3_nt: TGTGCCAGCAGCGTAGGACCCGGGACACTCTATGGCTACACCTTC
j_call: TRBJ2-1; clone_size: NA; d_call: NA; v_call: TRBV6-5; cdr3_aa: CASSYSTRDYNEQFF; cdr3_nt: TGTGCCAGCAGTTACTCGACGAGGGATTACAATGAGCAGTTCTTC